The clone carrying this TCR beta chain was counted ten times or more. Its antigen is undetermined. The source of the sample is a study of blood T cells in healthy people across ages. General study findings and limits: A greater number of naive CD4+ cells and higher diversity distinguished long-lived donors from aged donors.

V was cut by 1 base and J by 2 bases, with 11 bases left in between. This CDR3 is built from 15 residues. The V gene's germline CDR1 is MGHRA and CDR2 YSYEKL. PCR was performed a second time for about 6 to 12 cycles using a sample-barcoded 5' primer and a J-beta primer mix. Each CDR3 protein is one row after TCRdb ran MiXCR on the 5' RACE reads. The sample lists about 1,500,000 distinct CDR3 sequences, roughly 28% occurring once. The chain links TRBV4-1 to TRBJ2-5; no clear D. Sequencing input: blood. This sequence was found in a young woman in good health. This chain's CDR3 is CASSQAVTLQETQYF. DNA for the CDR3: TGCGCCAGCAGCCAAGCGGTAACCTTGCAAGAGACCCAGTACTTC.